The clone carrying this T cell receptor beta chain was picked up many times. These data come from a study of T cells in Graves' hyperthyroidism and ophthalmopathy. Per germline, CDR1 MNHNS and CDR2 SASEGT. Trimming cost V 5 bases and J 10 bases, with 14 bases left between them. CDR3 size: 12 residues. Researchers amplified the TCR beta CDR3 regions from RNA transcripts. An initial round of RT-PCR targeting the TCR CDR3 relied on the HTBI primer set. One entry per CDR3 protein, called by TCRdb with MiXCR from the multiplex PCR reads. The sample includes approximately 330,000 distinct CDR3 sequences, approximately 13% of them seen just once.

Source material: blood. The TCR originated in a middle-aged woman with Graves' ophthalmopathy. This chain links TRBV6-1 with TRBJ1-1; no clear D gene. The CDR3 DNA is TGTGCCAGCAGTCCGCGGAGGGCGCTAGCTTTCTTT. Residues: CASSPRRALAFF.